The 29 T cell receptor beta chains in this list originate from one sample, sequenced in a study of blood T cell repertoires in COVID-19. This table comes from immunoSEQ multiplex PCR, and its TCRdb copy is limited to in-frame clones, with some not included. Of 260,000 or so clones listed, 85% are singletons. Input material: PBMCs or T cells enriched from blood (not recorded which). Receptor source: a woman aged 50 to 60 who had recovered from COVID-19.

This chain links TRBV29-1 with TRBJ1-2, with D perhaps TRBD1 (6 bases). Germline CDR1 reads SQVTM; CDR2 reads ANQGSEA. The V gene lost 0 bases and the J gene lost 4 bases, with 12 bases spanning the gap. This CDR3 spans 14 amino acids. The CDR3 loop is CSVEELARGYGYTF. The CDR3 DNA sequence: TGCAGCGTTGAAGAATTGGCCAGGGGCTATGGCTACACCTTC. Variable domain in full (rest from reference TRBV29-1 and TRBJ1-2): SAVISQKPSRDICQRGTSLTIQCQVDSQVTMMFWYRQQPGQSLTLIATANQGSEATYESGFVIDKFPISRPNLTFSTLTVSNMSPEDSSIYLCSVEELARGYGYTFGSGTRLTVV.

The chain recombines TRBV7-2 with TRBJ1-6, with TRBD1 matching 7 bases. There are 16 residues in the CDR3. Germline lookup yields CDR1 SGHTA and CDR2 FQGNSA. The ends lost 1 base at V and 8 bases at J; junction bases unmatched: 8. CDR3 nucleotide sequence: TGTGCCAGCAGCTTAGGGCACAGGGGATTGGATTCACCCCTCCACTTT. It yields the protein CASSLGHRGLDSPLHF.

This clone was seen only once. The rearrangement links TRBV19 to TRBJ1-2, with D unclear. The CDR3 runs 14 residues. V lost 1 base and J 4 bases, leaving 10 bases between the germline ends. Germline V CDR1 and CDR2: LNHDA, SQIVND (reference sequence). This CDR3 is CASSIGSDTYGYTF. CDR3 in DNA: TGTGCCAGTAGTATAGGGTCCGACACCTATGGCTACACCTTC. The variable domain in full, completed from reference TRBV19 and TRBJ1-2, reads DGGITQSPKYLFRKEGQNVTLSCEQNLNHDAMYWYRQDPGQGLRLIYYSQIVNDFQKGDIAEGYSVSREKKESFPLTVTSAQKNPTAFYLCASSIGSDTYGYTFGSGTRLTVV.

The V call is TRBV5-4, the J call TRBJ2-1; a possible D gene is TRBD2 (5 bases). CDR1 and CDR2 (germline): SGHNT, YYREEE (reference sequence). V gave up 0 bases and J gave up 6 bases, with 16 bases separating them. The CDR3 is 16 residues long. The CDR3 coding sequence is TGTGCCAGCAGCTTGGGGACGCCCACGGCGGGCAATGAGCAGTTCTTC. Its translation: CASSLGTPTAGNEQFF.

This clone has a single count. For the CDR3, the DNA is TGTGCCAGTAGTTTCCAGGTGAACACTGAAGCTTTCTTT. Translation: CASSFQVNTEAFF. V and J are TRBV19 and TRBJ1-1; D call uncertain. The CDR3 runs to 13 residues. The germline V gene has CDR1 LNHDA and CDR2 SQIVND (reference sequence). Trimming cost V 5 bases and J 0 bases, with 7 bases left between them.

The J gene is TRBJ1-1, the V gene TRBV29-1; a weak D match, TRBD1 (5 bases). CDR3 length equals 13 residues. Germline V lookup: CDR1 SQVTM, CDR2 ANQGSEA. V was shortened by 7 bases and J by 5 bases, with 17 bases between the two germline ends. The CDR3 coding sequence is TGCAGCGGGGGCGGGACTCCGGGGACTGAAGCTTTCTTT. Amino acid sequence: CSGGGTPGTEAFF.

The CDR3 loop is CASRGTASYEQYF. The CDR3, as DNA: TGTGCCAGCAGGGGGACAGCCTCCTACGAGCAGTACTTC. The chain is built from TRBV28 and TRBJ2-7; 7 bases are shared with TRBD1. The CDR3 extends over 13 amino acids. V was pared by 6 bases and J by 0 bases, with 2 bases of the junction left unmatched. CDR1 is MDHEN, CDR2 SYDVKM, per germline.

The rearrangement joins TRBV5-6 to TRBJ1-6; D is uncertain. Between the trimmed V and J ends, which lost 0 bases and 9 bases, there was a span of 7 bases. This CDR3 spans 13 amino acids. In germline, CDR1 is SGHDT, CDR2 YYEEEE. In DNA, the CDR3 is TGTGCCAGCAGCTTGGACATTTTTTCACCCCTCCACTTT. Translated: CASSLDIFSPLHF.

The chain uses TRBV7-9 and TRBJ2-1; 8 positions match TRBD2. Per the germline V gene, CDR1 is SEHNR and CDR2 is FQNEAQ (reference sequence). V was clipped by 6 bases and J by 8 bases; unmatched bases: 12. The CDR3 contains 15 residues. CDR3 DNA: TGTGCCAGCAGTACAATAGCGGGGCGGTTAGATGAGCAGTTCTTC. Residues: CASSTIAGRLDEQFF.

This rearrangement joins TRBV3-1 (or the pseudogene TRBV3-2) to TRBJ2-3; tentative D call: TRBD2 (7 bases). V was shortened by 4 bases and J by 5 bases, with 19 bases between the two germline ends. This CDR3 has 16 residues. The germline CDR1 and CDR2 sequences are LGHDT and YNNKEL (reference sequence). Written as DNA, the CDR3 is TGTGCCAGCAGCCCCCCTTGGGGGGGCCGATTAGATACGCAGTATTTT. This gives the protein CASSPPWGGRLDTQYF.

This chain connects TRBV12-3 or TRBV12-4 to TRBJ2-7; a weak D match, TRBD1 (6 bases). The V gene lost 7 bases and the J gene lost 3 bases, with 13 bases spanning the gap. The CDR3 length is 13 residues. CDR3: CASTDRGGYEQYF. Here the CDR3 DNA reads TGTGCCAGCACCGACCGAGGGGGCTACGAGCAGTACTTC.

This rearrangement joins TRBV28 to TRBJ1-5; 8 nucleotides agree with TRBD1. This CDR3 contains 14 residues. Germline V CDR1 and CDR2: MDHEN, SYDVKM. Germline trimming cut 4 bases from V and 6 bases from J; bases unmatched to any gene: 5. The CDR3 sequence is CASSSTDRAQPQHF. As DNA, the CDR3 is TGTGCCAGCAGTTCAACGGACAGGGCTCAGCCCCAGCATTTT. The full variable domain, completed using reference TRBV28 and TRBJ1-5, is DVKVTQSSRYLVKRTGEKVFLECVQDMDHENMFWYRQDPGLGLRLIYFSYDVKMKEKGDIPEGYSVSREKKERFSLILESASTNQTSMYLCASSSTDRAQPQHFGDGTRLSIL.

This clone was counted a single time. The chain is built from TRBV30 and TRBJ1-1, with 7 bases fitting TRBD1. The CDR3 spans 17 residues. The ends lost 4 bases at V and 3 bases at J; junction bases unmatched: 17. The germline V gene has CDR1 GTSNPN and CDR2 SVGIG (reference sequence). CDR3 DNA: TGTGCCTGGATCCCTGGCCTCTTCGACAGGGCAGACACTGAAGCTTTCTTT. It translates to CAWIPGLFDRADTEAFF.

The chain joins TRBV3-1 (or the pseudogene TRBV3-2) to TRBJ2-3, with 7 bases lining up with TRBD2. Germline V gene lookup returns CDR1 LGHDT and CDR2 YNNKEL (reference sequence). The length of the CDR3 is 13 residues. The V segment lost 4 bases and the J segment 6 bases; nucleotides outside the gene matches: 4. The CDR3 spells CASSRRTSDTQYF. In DNA form, the CDR3 reads TGTGCCAGCAGCCGCCGGACTAGTGATACGCAGTATTTT.

The V gene is TRBV29-1, the J gene TRBJ2-7, with 7 bases identical to TRBD2. Unmatched junction bases numbered 10, after V lost 5 bases and J lost 6 bases. Germline-derived CDR1 and CDR2 are SQVTM and ANQGSEA. CDR3 length equals 13 residues. The CDR3 bases are TGCAGCGTTAAAAGCGGGGAGGCGAGCGAGCAGTACTTC. Amino acid sequence: CSVKSGEASEQYF.

V usage is TRBV30 and J usage is TRBJ1-2; no definite D call. The CDR3 spans 13 residues. Germline V gives CDR1 GTSNPN, CDR2 SVGIG (reference sequence). Between the trimmed V and J ends, which lost 8 bases and 4 bases, there was a span of 17 bases. CDR3: CAVITGGSYGYTF. The DNA for the CDR3 is TGTGCCGTAATTACGGGTGGGTCCTATGGCTACACCTTC. Variable domain in full (rest from reference TRBV30 and TRBJ1-2): SQTIHQWPATLVQPVGSPLSLECTVEGTSNPNLYWYRQAAGRGLQLLFYSVGIGQISSEVPQNLSASRPQDRQFILSSKKLLLSDSGFYLCAVITGGSYGYTFGSGTRLTVV.

This clone was picked up a small number of times. V gene TRBV30 combines with J gene TRBJ1-5; D is unresolved. Germline loops: CDR1 GTSNPN, CDR2 SVGIG (reference sequence). The ends were cut back, 3 bases at V and 2 bases at J, with 14 bases in the middle. CDR3 length: 15 amino acids. The DNA for the CDR3 is TGTGCCTGGAGCAAAGGACTACTAGGCAATCAGCCCCAGCATTTT. Residues: CAWSKGLLGNQPQHF. Full variable domain (missing parts from reference TRBV30 and TRBJ1-5): SQTIHQWPATLVQPVGSPLSLECTVEGTSNPNLYWYRQAAGRGLQLLFYSVGIGQISSEVPQNLSASRPQDRQFILSSKKLLLSDSGFYLCAWSKGLLGNQPQHFGDGTRLSIL.

CDR3 in DNA: TGTGCCTGGAGACTAGTTGGGCAAGAGACCCAGTACTTC. Its protein is CAWRLVGQETQYF. The chain has TRBV30 and TRBJ2-5, with a weak D call TRBD2 (5 bases). CDR3 size: 13 residues. Germline V gene lookup returns CDR1 GTSNPN and CDR2 SVGIG (reference sequence). The V and J ends lost 3 bases and 2 bases respectively, with 10 bases between them.

V gene TRBV28 combines with J gene TRBJ1-2; TRBD1 might be the D (5 bases). This CDR3 has 14 amino acids. Trimming left V 6 bases short and J 3 bases short, with 14 bases between. CDR1 and CDR2 (germline): MDHEN, SYDVKM. The CDR3 region is CASRPLGADYGYTF. The CDR3 region has the DNA TGTGCCAGCAGACCTCTAGGGGCAGACTATGGCTACACCTTC.

The chain uses TRBV6-4 and TRBJ2-3; D possibly corresponds to TRBD2 (6 bases). The CDR3 covers 15 residues. Germline CDR1 MRHNA, CDR2 SNTAGT. Trimming took 2 bases from V and 1 from J, leaving 10 bases between them. The CDR3 nucleotides are TGTGCCAGCAGTGACAGAGCTAGCGGCACAGATACGCAGTATTTT. Translation: CASSDRASGTDTQYF.

In regard to this clone: Other DNA sequences in this specimen translate into the identical CDR3. The gene calls are TRBV5-1 and TRBJ1-2; D uncertain. There are 13 residues in the CDR3. The germline V gene encodes CDR1 SGHRS and CDR2 YFSETQ. The V gene lost 0 bases and the J gene lost 2 bases, with 5 bases spanning the gap. The DNA for the CDR3 is TGCGCCAGCAGCTTGGGCCAGAACTATGGCTACACCTTC. Its translation is CASSLGQNYGYTF.

The genes are TRBV7-3 and TRBJ1-2; 7 nucleotides align to TRBD1. This CDR3 has 12 amino acids. The trim removed 0 bases at V and 13 bases at J, leaving 5 bases unmatched. The germline V gene has CDR1 SGHTA and CDR2 FQGTGA. DNA of the CDR3: TGTGCCAGCAGCTTAACAGGGGGCCGGCCCACCTTC. Residues: CASSLTGGRPTF.

The chain carries TRBV7-8 and TRBJ1-2; a weak D match, TRBD1 (5 bases). The CDR3 spans 15 residues. CDR1 is SGHVS and CDR2 is FQNEAQ in the germline V gene. V was clipped by 2 bases and J by 5 bases, with 15 bases between them. The CDR3 region is CASSLNSFGGYGYTF. CDR3 DNA: TGTGCCAGCAGCTTAAATTCATTCGGGGGATATGGCTACACCTTC.

The V gene is TRBV4-3, the J gene TRBJ2-2; 10 bases match TRBD2. Germline V gene data show CDR1 as LGHNA and CDR2 as YSLEER. CDR3 length: 16 amino acids. J gave up 6 bases and V 4 bases, and 8 bases lay outside the gene matches. The CDR3 is CASSPMLAGEPGELFF. The CDR3 nucleotides read TGCGCCAGCAGCCCAATGCTAGCGGGAGAACCCGGGGAGCTGTTTTTT.

The V and J genes are TRBV19 and TRBJ2-2; 7 bases match TRBD1. The ends lost 3 bases at V and 7 bases at J; junction bases unmatched: 8. This CDR3 contains 15 residues. Germline-derived CDR1 and CDR2 are LNHDA and SQIVND (reference sequence). The CDR3: CASSMGQRGSGELFF. In DNA form, the CDR3 reads TGTGCCAGTAGTATGGGACAGAGGGGGAGCGGGGAGCTGTTTTTT.

This chain links TRBV5-1 with TRBJ2-7; the D is unclear. With 0 bases removed from V and 1 base from J, the gap between germline ends came to 5 bases. This CDR3 region has 13 residues. CDR1 and CDR2 from the germline V gene are SGHRS and YFSETQ. The CDR3: CASSLAVSYEQYF. The CDR3 bases are TGCGCCAGCAGCTTGGCCGTTTCCTACGAGCAGTACTTC.

The V call is TRBV24-1, the J call TRBJ2-3; 10 bases are shared with TRBD2. Germline assignment: CDR1 KGHDR and CDR2 SFDVKD. This CDR3 spans 16 amino acids. After removal of 6 bases from V and 1 base from J, the junction contained 6 bases not matched to a gene. The CDR3 region has the DNA TGTGCCACCAGTCGAGCTAGCGGGGGAGGCACAGATACGCAGTATTTT. This sequence encodes CATSRASGGGTDTQYF.

This clone was found once. J is TRBJ1-4 and V is TRBV28; D possibly corresponds to TRBD1 (5 bases). Germline assignment: CDR1 MDHEN and CDR2 SYDVKM. The CDR3 covers 13 residues. Trimming removed 8 bases from V and 5 bases from J, with 12 bases in between. The CDR3 nucleotides are TGTGCCAGCGGAGGGGCCATAAATGAAAAACTGTTTTTT. Protein product: CASGGAINEKLFF.

The V gene is TRBV5-4, the J gene TRBJ2-5, with D perhaps TRBD2 (6 bases). Trimming shortened V by 4 bases and J by 5 bases, and 21 bases separated the two germline ends. The CDR3 consists of 16 residues. Germline CDR1 reads SGHNT; CDR2 reads YYREEE (reference sequence). For the CDR3, the DNA is TGTGCCAGCAGCCCTGAGGGGCGCGGGGCCCGGGAGACCCAGTACTTC. Its translation is CASSPEGRGARETQYF.